The 26 T cell receptor beta chains given below trace back to one sample, sequenced in a study of T-cell memory formation after mild COVID-19. TCRdb itself ran the 5' RACE reads through MiXCR, one entry per CDR3 protein. This table has 120,000 or so distinct CDR3 sequences, 15% to 20% appearing once. Input material: PBMCs or a T cell subset sorted from them (not recorded which). The receptors originated from an adult woman who had mild COVID-19 (a few samples of this study predate the infection). Cell type and time point are not known.

There are a few counts of this clonotype. The chain combines TRBV5-1 with TRBJ1-1, with D unclear. V was trimmed by 0 bases and J by 0 bases, leaving 6 bases between them. The CDR3 runs 14 residues. Germline V lookup: CDR1 SGHRS, CDR2 YFSETQ. CDR3 protein: CASSLAVLNTEAFF. CDR3 nucleotides: TGCGCCAGCAGCTTGGCCGTGTTGAACACTGAAGCTTTCTTT.

The chain joins TRBV19 to TRBJ2-6; the D gene could be TRBD1 or TRBD2 (6 bases each). The germline CDR1 and CDR2 sequences are LNHDA and SQIVND (reference sequence). This CDR3 is 15 amino acids long. The V end lost 2 bases, the J end lost 2 bases, and 7 bases lay between the germline ends. The CDR3 region is CASSIRGAGANVLTF. In DNA, the CDR3 is TGTGCCAGTAGTATAAGGGGGGCTGGGGCCAACGTCCTGACTTTC.

This clonotype was recorded a few times. This chain links TRBV10-3 with TRBJ1-1; 9 nucleotides line up with TRBD1. The CDR3 is 15 amino acids. With V trimmed by 6 bases and J by 5 bases, 10 bases remained unmatched. Germline lookup yields CDR1 ENHRY and CDR2 SYGVKD. CDR3 sequence: CAIRAPGQGSTEAFF. The CDR3, as DNA: TGTGCCATCAGAGCCCCGGGACAGGGATCGACTGAAGCTTTCTTT.

The V call is TRBV10-3, the J call TRBJ2-1, with TRBD2 identical over 10 bases. Germline lookup yields CDR1 ENHRY and CDR2 SYGVKD. Germline trimming cut 5 bases from V and 1 base from J; bases unmatched to any gene: 5. This CDR3 is built from 16 residues. The CDR3 sequence: CAISSLAGGSYNEQFF. The CDR3 nucleotides are TGTGCCATCAGTTCCTTAGCGGGGGGATCCTACAATGAGCAGTTCTTC.

This clonotype showed up just a few times. The V gene is TRBV20-1, the J gene TRBJ1-1; D unresolved. The CDR3 consists of 12 residues. Trimming removed 2 bases at V and 3 bases at J, with 7 bases between. Germline values: CDR1 DFQATT, CDR2 SNEGSKA (reference sequence). In DNA, the CDR3 is TGCAGTGCTAGAATCGGGGACACTGAAGCTTTCTTT. This translates into CSARIGDTEAFF.

J is TRBJ2-7 and V is TRBV9; tentatively, D is TRBD1 (6 bases). The V gene lost 0 bases and the J gene lost 3 bases, with 13 bases spanning the gap. The germline CDR1 and CDR2 sequences are SGDLS and YYNGEE. This CDR3 spans 15 amino acids. The CDR3 DNA reads as TGTGCCAGCAGCGTAGCGCAAACAGGGCTCTACGAGCAGTACTTC. It yields the protein CASSVAQTGLYEQYF.

The rearrangement uses TRBV5-1 and TRBJ2-2; D gene ambiguous. V dropped 4 bases and J dropped 4 bases, with 14 bases sitting between them. The germline CDR1 and CDR2 sequences are SGHRS and YFSETQ. The CDR3 contains 15 residues. The CDR3 DNA follows: TGCGCCAGCAGCGCCCAAACGCTAGTCACCGGGGAGCTGTTTTTT. This translates into CASSAQTLVTGELFF. The variable domain in full, completed from reference TRBV5-1 and TRBJ2-2, reads KAGVTQTPRYLIKTRGQQVTLSCSPISGHRSVSWYQQTPGQGLQFLFEYFSETQRNKGNFPGRFSGRQFSNSRSEMNVSTLELGDSALYLCASSAQTLVTGELFFGEGSRLTVL.

This clonotype was picked up many times. V usage is TRBV7-3 and J usage is TRBJ2-5, with D possibly TRBD1 on 6 matching bases. The CDR3 extends over 14 amino acids. V was cut by 5 bases and J by 1 base, with 11 bases left in between. Germline CDR1 SGHTA, CDR2 FQGTGA. This CDR3 is CASSPQGLQETQYF. DNA for the CDR3: TGTGCCAGCAGCCCCCAGGGGCTCCAAGAGACCCAGTACTTC.

In this sample, this clonotype turned up a few times. The chain has TRBV12-3 or TRBV12-4 and TRBJ1-2; D unresolved. V was clipped by 8 bases and J by 4 bases, with 14 bases between them. This CDR3 comprises 13 residues. CDR3 bases: TGTGCCAGCTACGCAGGCCAGTCCTATGGCTACACCTTC. This codes for CASYAGQSYGYTF.

As regards this clonotype: The junction does not match germline at one end; this may be a read error. The rearrangement uses TRBV7-7 and TRBJ2-1; D is ambiguous. Germline CDR1 SSHAT, CDR2 FNYEAQ (reference sequence). The CDR3 extends over 15 amino acids. CDR3 coding DNA: TGTGCTAGCAGCTTACGCCTGCAATCCTACAATGAGCAGTTCTTC. Translating gives CASSLRLQSYNEQFF.

In its sample, this clonotype was seen many times. The CDR3 reads CASSLREETQYF. The CDR3 DNA follows: TGCGCCAGCAGCTTGAGGGAGGAGACCCAGTACTTC. The chain has TRBV5-1 and TRBJ2-5, with a tentative D call TRBD2 (5 bases). The CDR3 is 12 amino acids. Trimming stripped 1 base from V and 5 bases from J, with 6 bases between. CDR1 is SGHRS, CDR2 YFSETQ, per germline.

V is TRBV5-6 and J is TRBJ1-1, with D possibly matching TRBD1 (5 bases). The CDR3 length is 14 residues. Trimming removed 2 bases from V and 1 base from J, with 9 bases in between. CDR1 is SGHDT and CDR2 is YYEEEE in the germline V gene. CDR3 region: CASSLPTENTEAFF. DNA of the CDR3: TGTGCCAGCAGCTTACCGACAGAGAACACTGAAGCTTTCTTT.

This rearrangement joins TRBV12-3 or TRBV12-4 to TRBJ2-1; 10 nucleotides agree with TRBD2. The CDR3 totals 15 residues. The ends lost 3 bases at V and 8 bases at J; junction bases unmatched: 7. The DNA for the CDR3 is TGTGCCAGCAGTTTTCAACCTAGCGGGGGTGATGAGCAGTTCTTC. This sequence encodes CASSFQPSGGDEQFF.

This rearrangement joins TRBV9 to TRBJ2-7; 14 bases match TRBD2. There are 15 residues in the CDR3. The V gene's germline CDR1 is SGDLS and CDR2 YYNGEE. The trim removed 3 bases at V and 8 bases at J, leaving 7 bases unmatched. Written as DNA, the CDR3 is TGTGCCAGCAGCGAGGCGGGACTAGCGGGGGAAAAGCAGTACTTC. Its protein is CASSEAGLAGEKQYF.

In its sample, this clonotype was seen a few times. The CDR3: CSAPRGRRNEQFF. The CDR3 coding sequence is TGCAGTGCTCCACGCGGGAGACGCAATGAGCAGTTCTTC. The rearrangement joins TRBV20-1 to TRBJ2-1; TRBD2 aligns across 7 bases. J lost 6 bases, V lost 5 bases, and 7 bases had no gene match. CDR3 length: 13 residues. The germline V gene encodes CDR1 DFQATT and CDR2 SNEGSKA (reference sequence).

The V call is TRBV13, the J call TRBJ2-4; maybe TRBD2 (6 bases). Germline V gene sequence: CDR1 PRHDT, CDR2 FYEKMQ (reference sequence). V was pared by 2 bases and J by 4 bases, with 12 bases between. This CDR3 is 15 amino acids long. The CDR3 DNA follows: TGTGCCAGCAGCTTACTTCGTAGCGGAAAAAACATTCAGTACTTC. This gives the protein CASSLLRSGKNIQYF.

The CDR3 DNA is TGCGCCAGCAGCTTAAGCGGCATGAACACTGAAGCTTTCTTT. It translates to CASSLSGMNTEAFF. This sequence joins TRBV5-1 and TRBJ1-1; D is undetermined. The CDR3 totals 14 residues. Trimming took off 2 bases at V and 0 bases at J, with 8 bases between the two ends. Germline CDR1 reads SGHRS; CDR2 reads YFSETQ.

This rearrangement joins TRBV29-1 to TRBJ2-1; 7 bases are shared with TRBD2. From germline, CDR1 is SQVTM and CDR2 ANQGSEA. The CDR3 length is 15 residues. The CDR3 nucleotides read TGCAGTCCCTCCCCGCGAGGAGTGGGGGGGGATGAGCAGTTCTTC. Translation: CSPSPRGVGGDEQFF.

This clonotype was observed at least ten times. The CDR3 DNA is TGTGCCATCAGTGAGCTGGAGGATACGCAGTATTTT. As protein: CAISELEDTQYF. This chain connects TRBV10-3 to TRBJ2-3; D call uncertain. Trimming removed 2 bases from V and 6 bases from J, with 6 bases in between. Per germline, CDR1 ENHRY and CDR2 SYGVKD. CDR3 size: 12 residues.

This clonotype was detected only a few times. This chain uses TRBV29-1 with TRBJ1-2; D remains unclear. Trimming shortened V by 6 bases and J by 2 bases, and 10 bases separated the two germline ends. Germline values: CDR1 SQVTM, CDR2 ANQGSEA. CDR3 length equals 12 residues. CDR3 sequence reads: CSVLLPNYGYTF. The CDR3 region has the DNA TGCAGCGTACTACTCCCCAACTATGGCTACACCTTC.

This clonotype was counted between two and nine times. The chain has TRBV10-3 and TRBJ2-5; no clear D gene. V was trimmed by 0 bases and J by 1 base, leaving 9 bases between them. Germline CDR1 is ENHRY and CDR2 is SYGVKD. The CDR3 is 15 amino acids. The CDR3 sequence is CAISESYQIQETQYF. CDR3 in DNA: TGTGCCATCAGTGAGTCGTACCAGATCCAAGAGACCCAGTACTTC.

There are a few counts of this clonotype. This sequence joins TRBV12-3 or TRBV12-4 and TRBJ1-5; unclear D gene. This CDR3 is built from 12 residues. The V end lost 4 bases, the J end lost 7 bases, and 8 bases lay between the germline ends. CDR3 DNA: TGTGCCAGCAGTTCGGGAGACCAGCCCCAGCATTTT. As protein: CASSSGDQPQHF.

This clonotype occurred once. The chain joins TRBV18 to TRBJ2-1; TRBD2 matches at 14 bases. Trimming at V came to 0 bases and at J to 9 bases, leaving 7 bases not matched to a gene. There are 17 residues in the CDR3. Germline V gene sequence: CDR1 KGHSH, CDR2 LQKENI. The DNA of the CDR3 is TGTGCCAGCTCACCACCGGGACTAGCGGGAGAACGAGGTGAGCAGTTCTTC. This codes for CASSPPGLAGERGEQFF.

The chain uses TRBV6-5 and TRBJ2-4, with D possibly being TRBD1 (6 bases). In germline, CDR1 is MNHEY, CDR2 SVGAGI. This CDR3 is built from 13 residues. The V and J ends lost 8 bases and 9 bases respectively, with 17 bases between them. The CDR3 sequence: CASHETGYGIQYF. DNA for the CDR3: TGTGCCAGCCATGAAACAGGGTATGGCATTCAGTACTTC.

In its sample, this clonotype was seen many times. The chain uses TRBV10-3 and TRBJ2-1; no clear D gene. Trimming removed 0 bases at V and 9 bases at J, with 6 bases between. This CDR3 region has 12 residues. CDR1 is ENHRY and CDR2 is SYGVKD in the germline V gene. The CDR3 bases are TGTGCCATCAGTGAGTCCGATAGTGAGCAGTTCTTC. Translation gives CAISESDSEQFF.

This chain uses TRBV29-1 with TRBJ2-2, with no clear D. V was pared by 5 bases and J by 1 base, with 14 bases between. Germline loops: CDR1 SQVTM, CDR2 ANQGSEA. This CDR3 has 15 amino acids. CDR3 protein: CSVKLRLLNTGELFF. For the CDR3, the DNA is TGCAGCGTTAAATTACGTCTACTGAACACCGGGGAGCTGTTTTTT.